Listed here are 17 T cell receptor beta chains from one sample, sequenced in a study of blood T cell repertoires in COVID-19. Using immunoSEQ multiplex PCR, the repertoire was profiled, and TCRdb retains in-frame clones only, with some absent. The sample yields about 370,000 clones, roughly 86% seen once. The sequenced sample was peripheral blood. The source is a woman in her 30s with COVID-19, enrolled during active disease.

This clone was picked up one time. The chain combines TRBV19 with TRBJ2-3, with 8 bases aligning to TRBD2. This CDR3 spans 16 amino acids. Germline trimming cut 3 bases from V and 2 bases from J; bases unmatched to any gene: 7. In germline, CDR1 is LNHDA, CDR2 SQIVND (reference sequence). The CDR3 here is CASSISGSPYTDTQYF. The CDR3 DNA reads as TGTGCCAGTAGTATCAGCGGGAGCCCTTACACAGATACGCAGTATTTT.

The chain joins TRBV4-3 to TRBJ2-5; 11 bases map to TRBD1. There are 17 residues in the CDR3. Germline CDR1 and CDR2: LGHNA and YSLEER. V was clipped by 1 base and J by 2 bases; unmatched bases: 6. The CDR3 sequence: CASSQVLGQGGQETQYF. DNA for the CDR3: TGCGCCAGCAGCCAAGTCCTGGGACAGGGGGGGCAAGAGACCCAGTACTTC.

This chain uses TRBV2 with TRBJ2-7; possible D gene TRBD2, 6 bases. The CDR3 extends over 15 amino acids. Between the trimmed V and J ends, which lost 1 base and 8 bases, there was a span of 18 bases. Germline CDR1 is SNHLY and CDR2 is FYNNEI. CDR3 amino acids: CASSEDSGRPLKQYF. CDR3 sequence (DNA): TGTGCCAGCAGTGAAGATAGCGGCCGTCCCTTGAAGCAGTACTTC.

The CDR3 DNA is TGTGCCACCCGTTCCGGGACTAGGAGCACCGGGGAGCTGTTTTTT. It codes for CATRSGTRSTGELFF. The gene calls are TRBV24-1 and TRBJ2-2; 8 nucleotides agree with TRBD2. J gave up 4 bases and V 9 bases, and 9 bases lay outside the gene matches. The CDR3 covers 15 residues. Germline CDR1 and CDR2: KGHDR and SFDVKD.

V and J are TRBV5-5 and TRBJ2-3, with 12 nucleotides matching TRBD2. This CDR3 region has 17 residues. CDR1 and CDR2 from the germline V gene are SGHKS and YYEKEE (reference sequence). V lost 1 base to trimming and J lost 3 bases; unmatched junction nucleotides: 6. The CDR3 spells CASSLTASGRGTDTQYF. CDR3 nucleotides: TGTGCCAGCAGCTTGACGGCTAGCGGGAGGGGGACAGATACGCAGTATTTT.

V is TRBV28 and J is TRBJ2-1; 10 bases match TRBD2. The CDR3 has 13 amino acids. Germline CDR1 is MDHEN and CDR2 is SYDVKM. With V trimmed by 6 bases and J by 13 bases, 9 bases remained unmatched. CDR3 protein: CASRPTAGGPQFF. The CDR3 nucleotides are TGTGCCAGCAGACCAACAGCGGGAGGGCCCCAGTTCTTC.

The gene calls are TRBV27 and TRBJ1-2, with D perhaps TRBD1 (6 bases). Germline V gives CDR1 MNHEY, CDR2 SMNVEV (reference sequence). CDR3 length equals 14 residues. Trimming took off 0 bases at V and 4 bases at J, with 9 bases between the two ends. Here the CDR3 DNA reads TGTGCCAGCAGTTTATCGAGAGGGGGCTATGGCTACACCTTC. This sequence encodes CASSLSRGGYGYTF.

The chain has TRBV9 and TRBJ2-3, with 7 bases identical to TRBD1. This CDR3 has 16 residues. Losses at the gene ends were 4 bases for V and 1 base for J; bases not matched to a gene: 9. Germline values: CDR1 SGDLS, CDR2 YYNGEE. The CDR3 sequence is CASSPEGGLGTDTQYF. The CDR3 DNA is TGTGCCAGCAGCCCCGAAGGGGGCCTTGGCACAGATACGCAGTATTTT.

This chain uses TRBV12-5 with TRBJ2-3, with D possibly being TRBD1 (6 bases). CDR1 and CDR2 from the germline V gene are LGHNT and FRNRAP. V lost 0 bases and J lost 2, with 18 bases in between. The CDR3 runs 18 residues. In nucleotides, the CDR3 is TGTGCTAGTGGTTTGGTACGGGACGGACAGCTAGACACAGATACGCAGTATTTT. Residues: CASGLVRDGQLDTDTQYF.

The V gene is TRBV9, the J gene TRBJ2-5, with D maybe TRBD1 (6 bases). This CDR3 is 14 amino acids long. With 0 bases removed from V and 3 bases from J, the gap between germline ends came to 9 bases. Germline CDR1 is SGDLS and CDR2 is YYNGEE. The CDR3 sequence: CASSVGEGEETQYF. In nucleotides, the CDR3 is TGTGCCAGCAGCGTAGGCGAGGGGGAAGAGACCCAGTACTTC.

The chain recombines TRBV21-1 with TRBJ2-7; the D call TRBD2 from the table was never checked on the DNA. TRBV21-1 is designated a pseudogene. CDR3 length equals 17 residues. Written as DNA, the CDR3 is TGTGCCAGCAGCAACTTCCCCCGGACTAGCGCTTCCTACGAGCAGTACTTC. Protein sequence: CASSNFPRTSASYEQYF.

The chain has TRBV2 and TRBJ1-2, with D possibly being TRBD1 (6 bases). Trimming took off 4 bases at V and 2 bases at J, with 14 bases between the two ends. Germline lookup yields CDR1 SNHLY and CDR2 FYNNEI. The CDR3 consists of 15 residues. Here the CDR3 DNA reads TGTGCCAGCAGTGGAACCCAAGGGGGAAACTATGGCTACACCTTC. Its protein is CASSGTQGGNYGYTF.

CDR3 in DNA: TGTGCCTGGCAGACAGGGGGCCAGCCCCAGCATTTT. Its protein product is CAWQTGGQPQHF. The V and J genes are TRBV30 and TRBJ1-5; 10 nucleotides line up with TRBD1. With V trimmed by 5 bases and J by 7 bases, 2 bases remained unmatched. The CDR3 has 12 residues. CDR1 GTSNPN and CDR2 SVGIG come from the germline V gene (reference sequence).

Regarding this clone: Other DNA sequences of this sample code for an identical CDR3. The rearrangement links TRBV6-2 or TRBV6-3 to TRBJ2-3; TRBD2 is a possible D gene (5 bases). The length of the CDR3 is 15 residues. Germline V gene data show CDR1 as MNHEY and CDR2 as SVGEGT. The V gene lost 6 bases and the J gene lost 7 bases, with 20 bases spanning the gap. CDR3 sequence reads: CASSPYLGGRNTQYF. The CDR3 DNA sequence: TGTGCCAGCAGCCCCTACCTAGGAGGTAGAAATACGCAGTATTTT.

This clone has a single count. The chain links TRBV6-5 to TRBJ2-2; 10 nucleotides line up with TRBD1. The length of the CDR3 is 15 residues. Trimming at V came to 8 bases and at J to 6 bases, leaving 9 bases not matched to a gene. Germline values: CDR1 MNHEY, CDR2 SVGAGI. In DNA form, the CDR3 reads TGTGCCAGCGGTTCGACAGGGGGCGCGCCCGGGGAGCTGTTTTTT. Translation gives CASGSTGGAPGELFF.

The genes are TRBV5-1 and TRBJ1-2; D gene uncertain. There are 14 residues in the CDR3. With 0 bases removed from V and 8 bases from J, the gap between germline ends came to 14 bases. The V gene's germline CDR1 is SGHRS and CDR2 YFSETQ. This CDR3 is CASSLAVTVGGYTF. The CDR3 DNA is TGCGCCAGCAGCTTGGCCGTTACGGTCGGGGGCTACACCTTC.

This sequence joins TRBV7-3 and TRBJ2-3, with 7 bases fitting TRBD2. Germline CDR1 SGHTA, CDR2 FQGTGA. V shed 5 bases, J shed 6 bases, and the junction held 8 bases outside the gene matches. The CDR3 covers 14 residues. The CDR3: CASSPGLDSDTQYF. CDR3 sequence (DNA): TGTGCCAGCAGCCCCGGACTAGACTCGGATACGCAGTATTTT. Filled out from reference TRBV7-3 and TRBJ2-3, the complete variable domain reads GAGVSQTPSNKVTEKGKYVELRCDPISGHTALYWYRQSLGQGPEFLIYFQGTGAADDSGLPNDRFFAVRPEGSVSTLKIQRTERGDSAVYLCASSPGLDSDTQYFGPGTRLTVL.